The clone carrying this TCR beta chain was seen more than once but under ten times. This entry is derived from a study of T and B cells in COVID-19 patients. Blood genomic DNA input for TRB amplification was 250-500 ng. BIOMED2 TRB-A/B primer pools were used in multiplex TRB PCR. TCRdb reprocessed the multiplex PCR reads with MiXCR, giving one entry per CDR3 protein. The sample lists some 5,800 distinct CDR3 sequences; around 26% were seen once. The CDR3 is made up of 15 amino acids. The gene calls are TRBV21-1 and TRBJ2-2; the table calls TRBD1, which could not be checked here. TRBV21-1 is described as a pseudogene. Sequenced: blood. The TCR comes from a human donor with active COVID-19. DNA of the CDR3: TGTGCCAGCAGCGCTACGTACAGGGCCACCGGGGAGCTGTTTTTT. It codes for CASSATYRATGELFF.